Below, 14 T cell receptor beta chains from the same sample are listed, as sequenced in a study of OX40 agonist ivuxolimab in advanced cancers. Preparation of the library involved the immunoSEQ multiplex PCR assay. TCRdb mirrors the immuneACCESS table, restricted to in-frame sequences. Some clones are absent from its copies; in checked studies, under half trace to an unresolved V gene, and the reason for the others is unknown. The table for this sample lists fewer than 25,000 clones; 83% of them were counted only once. The top ten constitute roughly 8.6% of the sample. This specimen was CD4+ or CD8+ T cells sorted from blood, taken in a trial of the OX40 agonist ivuxolimab. The source is an adult with an advanced solid tumor such as melanoma, head and neck, liver or kidney cancer.

The chain recombines TRBV9 with TRBJ2-2, with D unclear. Germline V gene lookup returns CDR1 SGDLS and CDR2 YYNGEE. The CDR3 consists of 12 residues. V lost 2 bases, J lost 2 bases, and 1 base lay in between. The chain's CDR3 is CASSVNTGELFF. In DNA, the CDR3 is TGTGCCAGCAGCGTCAACACCGGGGAGCTGTTTTTT.

The chain combines TRBV10-2 with TRBJ1-1, with D unresolved. Per the germline V gene, CDR1 is WSHSY and CDR2 is SAAADI. Deletions cut 4 bases from V and 7 bases from J, with 10 bases between. The CDR3 length is 12 residues. The DNA of the CDR3 is TGCGCCAGCAGTGCGACTCAATATGAAGCTTTCTTT. Translated: CASSATQYEAFF.

This clone was seen a few times. The chain recombines TRBV4-3 with TRBJ1-6, with 8 bases lining up with TRBD1. This CDR3 is built from 15 residues. V lost 2 bases and J lost 8; bases outside the gene matches: 5. Germline CDR1 reads LGHNA; CDR2 reads YSLEER. This CDR3 reads CASSQQGAGDSPLHF. CDR3 in DNA: TGCGCCAGCAGCCAACAGGGGGCCGGGGATTCACCCCTCCACTTT.

This clone was found a few times. The CDR3 DNA is TGTGCCAGTAGTATCGGAAGGAGGGAGATATTTTTT. Its translation is CASSIGRREIFF. The J gene is TRBJ1-4, the V gene TRBV19; D not resolved. Trimming removed 3 bases at V and 17 bases at J, with 16 bases between. Per the germline V gene, CDR1 is LNHDA and CDR2 is SQIVND (reference sequence). The CDR3 consists of 12 residues. The full variable domain, with the rest looked up from reference TRBV19 and TRBJ1-4, is DGGITQSPKYLFRKEGQNVTLSCEQNLNHDAMYWYRQDPGQGLRLIYYSQIVNDFQKGDIAEGYSVSREKKESFPLTVTSAQKNPTAFYLCASSIGRREIFFGSGTQLSVL.

This sequence joins TRBV9 and TRBJ2-7; a possible D gene is TRBD1 (5 bases). This CDR3 spans 15 amino acids. Trimming left V 0 bases short and J 4 bases short, with 14 bases between. The germline gives CDR1 SGDLS, CDR2 YYNGEE. CDR3 protein: CASSVDGRVGYEQYF. In DNA, the CDR3 is TGTGCCAGCAGCGTAGATGGCAGGGTGGGGTACGAGCAGTACTTC.

The gene calls are TRBV29-1 and TRBJ2-2, with 7 positions matching TRBD1. Per the germline V gene, CDR1 is SQVTM and CDR2 is ANQGSEA. CDR3 size: 17 residues. V dropped 6 bases and J dropped 0; count of bases not matched to a gene: 13. The CDR3 protein is CSVGKAQGSTNTGELFF. The CDR3 DNA reads TGCAGCGTCGGGAAAGCACAGGGGTCCACGAACACCGGGGAGCTGTTTTTT.

The CDR3 DNA sequence: TGTGCCAGCAGCTTGCCGGGGCAGGGGTGGGGCTACTACGAGCAGTACTTC. Its protein is CASSLPGQGWGYYEQYF. J is TRBJ2-7 and V is TRBV5-5; tentatively, D is TRBD1 (6 bases). CDR1 and CDR2 (germline): SGHKS, YYEKEE (reference sequence). Trimming cost V 1 base and J 3 bases, with 20 bases left between them. The CDR3 loop spans 17 amino acids.

The chain combines TRBV27 with TRBJ1-6; D is unclear. The germline V gene has CDR1 MNHEY and CDR2 SMNVEV (reference sequence). V gave up 0 bases and J gave up 0 bases, with 15 bases separating them. This CDR3 is built from 19 residues. CDR3 coding DNA: TGTGCCAGCAGTTTATCGGGGTTGGAGGAGGGCTCCTATAATTCACCCCTCCACTTT. Its protein is CASSLSGLEEGSYNSPLHF.

This clone appeared once. This chain uses TRBV5-4 with TRBJ1-1; maybe TRBD1 (6 bases). CDR3 size: 16 residues. Germline V CDR1 and CDR2: SGHNT, YYREEE (reference sequence). The ends were cut back, 3 bases at V and 1 base at J, with 16 bases in the middle. The CDR3 loop is CASSSGGGGANTEAFF. CDR3 DNA sequence: TGTGCCAGCAGCTCCGGGGGCGGGGGAGCGAACACTGAAGCTTTCTTT.

This clone was detected once. The V and J genes are TRBV5-8 and TRBJ1-5; 8 bases fit TRBD1. The CDR3 covers 17 residues. CDR1 and CDR2 from the germline V gene are SGHTS and YDEGEE. V lost 4 bases and J lost 2; bases outside the gene matches: 11. CDR3 DNA: TGTGCCAGCAGCCCGATCAGGGGGCAGATGGGCAATCAGCCCCAGCATTTT. Encoded protein: CASSPIRGQMGNQPQHF.

The CDR3 spells CASSPSGPHIHEAFF. DNA for the CDR3: TGTGCCAGCAGTCCATCAGGACCTCATATACATGAAGCTTTCTTT. The chain carries TRBV27 and TRBJ1-1; D is unclear. Looked up from germline, CDR1 is MNHEY and CDR2 is SMNVEV (reference sequence). V lost 5 bases, J lost 7 bases, and 20 bases lay in between. This CDR3 contains 15 residues.

CDR3 residues: CASSVQGQPQHF. The DNA of the CDR3 is TGTGCCAGCAGTGTACAGGGTCAGCCCCAGCATTTT. This chain connects TRBV27 to TRBJ1-5, with a tentative D call TRBD1 (6 bases). V dropped 5 bases and J dropped 6 bases, with 8 bases sitting between them. The CDR3 spans 12 residues. Germline V gives CDR1 MNHEY, CDR2 SMNVEV (reference sequence).

This clone was counted once. V usage is TRBV7-8 and J usage is TRBJ1-1; TRBD1 is a possible D gene (6 bases). Germline loops: CDR1 SGHVS, CDR2 FQNEAQ. Deletions cut 4 bases from V and 10 bases from J, with 22 bases between. There are 15 residues in the CDR3. The CDR3 DNA reads TGTGCCAGCAGCTCTGAGGTCAATGGCAAACAGGGAGCTTTCTTT. As protein: CASSSEVNGKQGAFF.

The CDR3, as DNA: TGTGCCAGCAGTTCGCCGGGACAGGGGAACACTGAAGCTTTCTTT. Translated, it gives CASSSPGQGNTEAFF. The chain recombines TRBV27 with TRBJ1-1; 9 bases are shared with TRBD1. Germline lookup yields CDR1 MNHEY and CDR2 SMNVEV (reference sequence). The CDR3 runs to 15 residues. The ends lost 4 bases at V and 1 base at J; junction bases unmatched: 4.